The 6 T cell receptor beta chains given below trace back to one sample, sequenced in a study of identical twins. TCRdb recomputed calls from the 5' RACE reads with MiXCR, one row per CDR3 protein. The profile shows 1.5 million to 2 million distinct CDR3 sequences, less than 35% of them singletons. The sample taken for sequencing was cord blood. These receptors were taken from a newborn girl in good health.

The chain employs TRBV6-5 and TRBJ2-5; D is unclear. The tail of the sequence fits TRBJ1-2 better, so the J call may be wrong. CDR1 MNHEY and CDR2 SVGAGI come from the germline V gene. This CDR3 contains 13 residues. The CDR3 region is CASSYESLYGYTF. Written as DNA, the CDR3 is TGTGCCAGCAGTTATGAGTCGCTTTATGGCTACACCTTC.

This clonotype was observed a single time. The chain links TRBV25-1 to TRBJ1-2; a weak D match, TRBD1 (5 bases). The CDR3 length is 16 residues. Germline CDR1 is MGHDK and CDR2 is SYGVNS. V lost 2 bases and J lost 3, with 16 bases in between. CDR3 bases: TGTGCCAGCAGTGAAGGCTGGGGCGGACCCGACTATGGCTACACCTTC. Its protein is CASSEGWGGPDYGYTF.

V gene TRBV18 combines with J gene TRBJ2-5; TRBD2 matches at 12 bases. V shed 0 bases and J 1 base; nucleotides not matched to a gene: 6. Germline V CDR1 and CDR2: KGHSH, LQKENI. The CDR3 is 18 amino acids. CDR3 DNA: TGTGCCAGCTCACCACCGACTAGCGGGGGTTATCTCCAAGAGACCCAGTACTTC. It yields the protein CASSPPTSGGYLQETQYF.

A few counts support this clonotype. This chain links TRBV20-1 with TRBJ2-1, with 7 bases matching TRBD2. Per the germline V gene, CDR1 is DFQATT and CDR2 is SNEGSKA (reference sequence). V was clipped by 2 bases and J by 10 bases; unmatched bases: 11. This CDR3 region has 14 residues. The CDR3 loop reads CSARLPSGIPEQFF. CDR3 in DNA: TGCAGTGCTAGATTGCCTAGCGGAATCCCCGAGCAGTTCTTC.

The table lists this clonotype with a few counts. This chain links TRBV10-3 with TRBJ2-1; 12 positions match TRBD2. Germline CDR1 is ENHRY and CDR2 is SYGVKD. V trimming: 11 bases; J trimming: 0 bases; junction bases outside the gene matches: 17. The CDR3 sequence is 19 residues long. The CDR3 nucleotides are TGTGCCGCCCGAACCGGGACTAGCGGGTTAGGGAGCTCCTACAATGAGCAGTTCTTC. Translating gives CAARTGTSGLGSSYNEQFF.

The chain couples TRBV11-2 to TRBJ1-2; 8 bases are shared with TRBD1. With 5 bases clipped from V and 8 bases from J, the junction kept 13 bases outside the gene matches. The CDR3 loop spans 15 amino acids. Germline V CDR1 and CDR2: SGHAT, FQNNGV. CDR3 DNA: TGTGCCAGCAGCCCAGACAGGGGTTTGGGTAGCGGCTACACCTTC. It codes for CASSPDRGLGSGYTF.